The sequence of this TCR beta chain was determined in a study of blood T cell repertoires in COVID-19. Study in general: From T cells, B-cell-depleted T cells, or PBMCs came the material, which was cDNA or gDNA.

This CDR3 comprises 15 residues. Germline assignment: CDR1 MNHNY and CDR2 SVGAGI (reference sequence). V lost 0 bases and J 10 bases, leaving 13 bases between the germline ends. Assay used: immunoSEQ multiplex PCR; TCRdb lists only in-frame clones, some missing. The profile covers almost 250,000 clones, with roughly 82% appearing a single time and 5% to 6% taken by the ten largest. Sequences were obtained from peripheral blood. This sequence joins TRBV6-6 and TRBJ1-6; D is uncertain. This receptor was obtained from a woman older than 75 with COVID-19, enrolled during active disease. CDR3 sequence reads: CASSYSGIKRSPLHF. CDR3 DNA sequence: TGTGCCAGCAGTTACTCGGGCATAAAGAGATCACCCCTCCACTTT.